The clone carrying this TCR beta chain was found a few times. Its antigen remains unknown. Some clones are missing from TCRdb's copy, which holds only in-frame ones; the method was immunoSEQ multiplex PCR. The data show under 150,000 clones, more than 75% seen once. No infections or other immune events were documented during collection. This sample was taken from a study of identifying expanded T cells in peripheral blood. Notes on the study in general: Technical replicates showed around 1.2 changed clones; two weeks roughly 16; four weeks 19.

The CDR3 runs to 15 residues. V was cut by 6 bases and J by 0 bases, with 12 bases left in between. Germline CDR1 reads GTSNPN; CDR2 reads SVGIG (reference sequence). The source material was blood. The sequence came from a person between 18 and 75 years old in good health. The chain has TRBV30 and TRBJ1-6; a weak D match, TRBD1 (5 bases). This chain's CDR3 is CACRQTSSYNSPLHF. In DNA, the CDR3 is TGTGCCTGCCGACAGACTAGCTCCTATAATTCACCCCTCCACTTT.